Below are 15 T cell receptor beta chains sequenced from a single sample in a study of shared clonotypes between healthy human individuals. Produced via immunoSEQ multiplex PCR; TCRdb's table is partial and in-frame only. Of 2 million to 2.5 million clones in the sample, over 90% were seen once. The sample comprised naive CD4+ T cells from PBMCs. Specified subset: CD45RA+ positively selected. The receptor source for this set is a man between 18 and 29 years old in good health. Some clones in this sample may be carry-over from other donors' samples.

V is TRBV7-3 and J is TRBJ2-2; D is ambiguous. Trimming removed 5 bases from V and 4 bases from J, with 11 bases in between. Germline-derived CDR1 and CDR2 are SGHTA and FQGTGA. This CDR3 has 14 residues. CDR3 in amino acids: CASSPVRTTGELFF. CDR3 in DNA: TGTGCCAGCAGCCCGGTGCGGACCACCGGGGAGCTGTTTTTT.

This rearrangement joins TRBV7-9 to TRBJ1-1; perhaps TRBD1 as D (5 bases). V was clipped by 5 bases and J by 0 bases, with 16 bases between them. Per germline, CDR1 SEHNR and CDR2 FQNEAQ (reference sequence). The CDR3 sequence is 16 residues long. CDR3 DNA: TGTGCCAGCAGCCTCAGCCCAGGGATTTTGAACACTGAAGCTTTCTTT. Translation: CASSLSPGILNTEAFF.

J is TRBJ1-3 and V is TRBV6-1; D gene unclear. Germline values: CDR1 MNHNS, CDR2 SASEGT. The CDR3 is 14 amino acids. V lost 6 bases to trimming and J lost 0 bases, with 9 bases between them. The CDR3 bases are TGTGCCAGCAGCCAGTATACCTCTGGAAACACCATATATTTT. Its translation is CASSQYTSGNTIYF.

The gene calls are TRBV7-3 and TRBJ2-1; D remains unclear. Germline V gene data show CDR1 as SGHTA and CDR2 as FQGTGA. Trimming pared 5 bases from V and 0 bases from J, leaving 14 bases between. The CDR3 is 16 amino acids. The CDR3: CASSHGSRSSYNEQFF. CDR3 DNA: TGTGCCAGCAGCCACGGAAGCAGAAGCTCCTACAATGAGCAGTTCTTC.

CDR3 nucleotide sequence: TGTGCCAGCAGCTTAATTGGGAACATTCAGTACTTC. As protein: CASSLIGNIQYF. The chain carries TRBV5-6 and TRBJ2-4; D call uncertain. The germline CDR1 and CDR2 sequences are SGHDT and YYEEEE. CDR3 length: 12 residues. With 2 bases removed from V and 7 bases from J, the gap between germline ends came to 7 bases.

The V gene is TRBV30, the J gene TRBJ1-2, with D uncertain. This CDR3 has 13 amino acids. V lost 3 bases to trimming and J lost 4 bases, with 12 bases between them. The germline V gene has CDR1 GTSNPN and CDR2 SVGIG (reference sequence). The CDR3 DNA reads as TGTGCCTGGAGCCATACGGCAATCTATGGCTACACCTTC. Residues: CAWSHTAIYGYTF.

The V and J genes are TRBV7-2 and TRBJ1-1; D may be TRBD1 (5 bases). This CDR3 is 14 amino acids long. Trimming cost V 3 bases and J 4 bases, with 12 bases left between them. Germline V gives CDR1 SGHTA, CDR2 FQGNSA. The CDR3 nucleotides read TGTGCCAGCAGCTTCGTGGGGGAGGGCACTGAAGCTTTCTTT. The encoded protein is CASSFVGEGTEAFF.

The chain has TRBV6-1 and TRBJ2-7, with D possibly called TRBD1 or TRBD2 (5 bases each). Between the trimmed V and J ends, which lost 3 bases and 9 bases, there was a span of 15 bases. This CDR3 is 13 amino acids long. Germline V CDR1 and CDR2: MNHNS, SASEGT. The DNA for the CDR3 is TGTGCCAGCAGTGAGGGACCCCCAGCCGGGCAGTACTTC. This translates into CASSEGPPAGQYF.

V is TRBV19 and J is TRBJ1-2; 8 bases map to TRBD1. The CDR3 runs 15 residues. From germline, CDR1 is LNHDA and CDR2 SQIVND (reference sequence). V was pared by 2 bases and J by 6 bases, with 8 bases of the junction left unmatched. CDR3 bases: TGTGCCAGTAGTATATCCAAGACAGGGGCCAATGGCTACACCTTC. Translating it yields CASSISKTGANGYTF.

The chain is built from TRBV29-1 and TRBJ1-4; D unresolved. V was pared by 0 bases and J by 8 bases, with 19 bases between. Germline V gene sequence: CDR1 SQVTM, CDR2 ANQGSEA. CDR3 size: 16 residues. The CDR3 spells CSVEDRVGGYGEKLFF. CDR3 nucleotides: TGCAGCGTTGAAGATCGGGTAGGAGGGTATGGGGAAAAACTGTTTTTT.

A note on this clone: Other DNA sequences of this sample code for an identical CDR3. The chain combines TRBV28 with TRBJ2-3; D is unresolved. Germline-derived CDR1 and CDR2 are MDHEN and SYDVKM. Trimming cost V 6 bases and J 6 bases, with 7 bases left between them. This CDR3 contains 11 residues. DNA for the CDR3: TGTGCCAGCAGCCTGTCGGATACGCAGTATTTT. Translating it yields CASSLSDTQYF.

This chain uses TRBV6-5 with TRBJ1-4; 8 bases map to TRBD1. The germline V gene has CDR1 MNHEY and CDR2 SVGAGI. J gave up 5 bases and V 4 bases, and 0 bases lay outside the gene matches. The CDR3 runs to 13 residues. CDR3 region: CASSSGGNEKLFF. In DNA, the CDR3 is TGTGCCAGCAGTTCAGGGGGCAATGAAAAACTGTTTTTT.

The J gene is TRBJ1-2, the V gene TRBV6-1; no clear D. The CDR3 is 12 residues long. Germline assignment: CDR1 MNHNS and CDR2 SASEGT. V was clipped by 5 bases and J by 5 bases, with 9 bases between them. CDR3 nucleotides: TGTGCCAGCAGTCGGGTGAGATATGGCTACACCTTC. Amino acid sequence: CASSRVRYGYTF.

This chain uses TRBV18 with TRBJ2-1; 7 bases are a match to TRBD1. The CDR3 has 15 amino acids. V dropped 4 bases and J dropped 3; count of bases not matched to a gene: 6. Germline CDR1 KGHSH, CDR2 LQKENI. Written as DNA, the CDR3 is TGTGCCAGCTCACTCCCGGGACAGAACTACAATGAGCAGTTCTTC. It yields the protein CASSLPGQNYNEQFF.

For the CDR3, the DNA is TGTGCCAGCAGTTTTGCCGGGACAGGGGATGAAAAACTGTTTTTT. Translation gives CASSFAGTGDEKLFF. V and J are TRBV28 and TRBJ1-4; TRBD1 agrees at 10 bases. The ends lost 3 bases at V and 6 bases at J; junction bases unmatched: 4. CDR1 and CDR2 from the germline V gene are MDHEN and SYDVKM. The CDR3 consists of 15 residues. The full variable domain, its missing parts supplied by reference TRBV28 and TRBJ1-4, is DVKVTQSSRYLVKRTGEKVFLECVQDMDHENMFWYRQDPGLGLRLIYFSYDVKMKEKGDIPEGYSVSREKKERFSLILESASTNQTSMYLCASSFAGTGDEKLFFGSGTQLSVL.